These 15 T cell receptor beta chains originate from one sample sequenced in a study of blood T cell repertoires in COVID-19. Data came from immunoSEQ multiplex PCR; TCRdb stores just in-frame clones and leaves some out. The repertoire holds 200,000 to 250,000 clones, with roughly 86% as singletons. The sequencing sample was made of PBMCs or T cells enriched from blood (not recorded which). Source of these receptors: a woman aged 45-59 years who had recovered from COVID-19.

J is TRBJ1-1 and V is TRBV28; 7 positions agree with TRBD1. V dropped 6 bases and J dropped 10; count of bases not matched to a gene: 11. The CDR3 length is 13 residues. Germline V gene data show CDR1 as MDHEN and CDR2 as SYDVKM. The CDR3 loop is CASRMTGLYGAFF. CDR3 DNA: TGTGCCAGCAGGATGACAGGGCTTTATGGAGCTTTCTTT. Supplemented by reference TRBV28 and TRBJ1-1, the full variable domain reads DVKVTQSSRYLVKRTGEKVFLECVQDMDHENMFWYRQDPGLGLRLIYFSYDVKMKEKGDIPEGYSVSREKKERFSLILESASTNQTSMYLCASRMTGLYGAFFGQGTRLTVV.

The rearrangement uses TRBV18 and TRBJ1-1; D is unresolved. The germline V gene encodes CDR1 KGHSH and CDR2 LQKENI. This CDR3 spans 16 amino acids. Trimming shortened V by 6 bases and J by 6 bases, and 23 bases separated the two germline ends. The CDR3 DNA reads TGTGCCAGCTCGCTCTCTTTGGTGGCGGTTGCCGCTGAAGCTTTCTTT. Protein sequence: CASSLSLVAVAAEAFF.

The chain employs TRBV7-9 and TRBJ2-7; the D gene is possibly TRBD2 (5 bases). The CDR3 is 15 residues long. V gave up 5 bases and J gave up 1 base, with 15 bases separating them. Germline values: CDR1 SEHNR, CDR2 FQNEAQ (reference sequence). In nucleotides, the CDR3 is TGTGCCAGCAGCGCCCAGTCCGGGGATTCCTACGAGCAGTACTTC. Residues: CASSAQSGDSYEQYF. The variable domain in full, completed from reference TRBV7-9 and TRBJ2-7, reads DTGVSQNPRHKITKRGQNVTFRCDPISEHNRLYWYRQTLGQGPEFLTYFQNEAQLEKSRLLSDRFSAERPKGSFSTLEIQRTEQGDSAMYLCASSAQSGDSYEQYFGPGTRLTVT.

The chain has TRBV19 and TRBJ1-1; the D gene is possibly TRBD1 (6 bases). This CDR3 region has 15 residues. V lost 5 bases, J lost 0 bases, and 13 bases lay in between. Germline lookup yields CDR1 LNHDA and CDR2 SQIVND (reference sequence). CDR3 bases: TGTGCCAGTAGTCCCAGACAGGTCTTGAACACTGAAGCTTTCTTT. Its protein product is CASSPRQVLNTEAFF.

V gene TRBV27 combines with J gene TRBJ2-3; TRBD1 aligns across 9 bases. V dropped 4 bases and J dropped 2; count of bases not matched to a gene: 4. Germline lookup yields CDR1 MNHEY and CDR2 SMNVEV (reference sequence). The CDR3 covers 15 residues. DNA of the CDR3: TGTGCCAGCAGTTCCGGGACAGGGAACACAGATACGCAGTATTTT. It specifies CASSSGTGNTDTQYF.

In its sample, this clone was seen once. The genes are TRBV28 and TRBJ2-5; 9 nucleotides match TRBD2. Germline loops: CDR1 MDHEN, CDR2 SYDVKM. CDR3 length equals 15 residues. V was pared by 5 bases and J by 0 bases, with 4 bases of the junction left unmatched. For the CDR3, the DNA is TGTGCCAGCAGTCGGCCTAGCGGGAACCAAGAGACCCAGTACTTC. Its translation: CASSRPSGNQETQYF. Based on the CDR3 plus reference TRBV28 and TRBJ2-5, the full variable domain is DVKVTQSSRYLVKRTGEKVFLECVQDMDHENMFWYRQDPGLGLRLIYFSYDVKMKEKGDIPEGYSVSREKKERFSLILESASTNQTSMYLCASSRPSGNQETQYFGPGTRLLVL.

The chain carries TRBV4-2 and TRBJ2-1; 12 bases match TRBD2. The CDR3 covers 16 residues. With 1 base clipped from V and 9 bases from J, the junction kept 7 bases outside the gene matches. Germline assignment: CDR1 LGHNA and CDR2 YNFKEQ. The CDR3 nucleotides read TGTGCCAGCAGCCAAGCCGGACTAGCGGGATCCGGTGAGCAGTTCTTC. Translated, it gives CASSQAGLAGSGEQFF.

V gene TRBV5-1 combines with J gene TRBJ1-1, with 7 bases fitting TRBD1. Per germline, CDR1 SGHRS and CDR2 YFSETQ. This CDR3 spans 16 amino acids. V lost 4 bases and J lost 4; bases outside the gene matches: 13. CDR3 loop: CASSRGGQEKATEAFF. CDR3 DNA sequence: TGCGCCAGCAGCCGCGGTGGACAGGAAAAGGCCACTGAAGCTTTCTTT.

CDR3 DNA: TGTGCCAGCAGTTTAGAAGGGACTAGGGCAGATACGCAGTATTTT. It codes for CASSLEGTRADTQYF. V is TRBV28 and J is TRBJ2-3; 8 positions agree with TRBD2. Unmatched junction bases numbered 5, after V lost 2 bases and J lost 4 bases. Germline V gene data show CDR1 as MDHEN and CDR2 as SYDVKM. The CDR3 has 15 amino acids. Complete variable domain (other parts from reference TRBV28 and TRBJ2-3): DVKVTQSSRYLVKRTGEKVFLECVQDMDHENMFWYRQDPGLGLRLIYFSYDVKMKEKGDIPEGYSVSREKKERFSLILESASTNQTSMYLCASSLEGTRADTQYFGPGTRLTVL.

The V and J genes are TRBV3-1 (or the pseudogene TRBV3-2) and TRBJ2-4; perhaps TRBD1 as D (5 bases). Trimming stripped 0 bases from V and 6 bases from J, with 9 bases between. CDR3 length: 14 residues. Germline-derived CDR1 and CDR2 are LGHDT and YNNKEL (reference sequence). The CDR3 DNA reads TGTGCCAGCAGCCAAGAACAGGACCGAAACATTCAGTACTTC. This gives the protein CASSQEQDRNIQYF.

V usage is TRBV28 and J usage is TRBJ1-4; D is uncertain. CDR1 and CDR2 from the germline V gene are MDHEN and SYDVKM. CDR3 size: 16 residues. V lost 2 bases and J 5 bases, leaving 15 bases between the germline ends. DNA for the CDR3: TGTGCCAGCAGTTTACGTCTAACCCGTTTAAATGAAAAACTGTTTTTT. It is translated as CASSLRLTRLNEKLFF.

This chain links TRBV28 with TRBJ1-3, with D possibly matching TRBD1 (6 bases). Germline V gene data show CDR1 as MDHEN and CDR2 as SYDVKM. The CDR3 length is 17 residues. V was pared by 7 bases and J by 0 bases, with 19 bases between. CDR3 residues: CASTLSQGMNSGNTIYF. The CDR3, as DNA: TGTGCCAGCACCCTATCACAGGGAATGAACTCTGGAAACACCATATATTTT.

The chain is built from TRBV6-5 and TRBJ2-1, with TRBD2 matching 12 bases. V shed 6 bases and J 15 bases; nucleotides not matched to a gene: 9. The germline V gene encodes CDR1 MNHEY and CDR2 SVGAGI. The CDR3 spans 13 residues. The CDR3 region is CASRGLAGGPPFF. DNA of the CDR3: TGTGCCAGCAGAGGTCTAGCGGGAGGGCCCCCGTTCTTC.

This chain uses TRBV28 with TRBJ1-2; TRBD1 agrees at 7 bases. The CDR3 contains 15 residues. Germline V lookup: CDR1 MDHEN, CDR2 SYDVKM. Trimming cost V 1 base and J 7 bases; bases outside gene matches: 9. This chain's CDR3 is CASSLSVQGSGGYTF. For the CDR3, the DNA is TGTGCCAGCAGTTTATCCGTACAGGGGTCAGGTGGCTACACCTTC.

This clone was found a few times. The CDR3 protein is CASSERGYTEAFF. The DNA of the CDR3 is TGCGCCAGCAGTGAGAGGGGTTACACTGAAGCTTTCTTT. V is TRBV10-2 and J is TRBJ1-1, with D maybe TRBD1 (5 bases). V was clipped by 2 bases and J by 3 bases, with 7 bases between them. CDR3 size: 13 residues. Looked up from germline, CDR1 is WSHSY and CDR2 is SAAADI.